This TCR beta chain was documented in a study of shared clonotypes between healthy human individuals. Regarding the study as a whole: Generally, estimated richness proved larger in naive subsets than it did in memory subsets. Roughly 5% of naive CD4 clonotypes were shared across a few donors.

This clone appeared once. Its antigen is undetermined. Germline V gene sequence: CDR1 SGHAT, CDR2 FQNNGV. The CDR3 has 15 amino acids. After removal of 5 bases from V and 3 bases from J, the junction contained 9 bases not matched to a gene. Sequencing was performed with immunoSEQ multiplex PCR; in TCRdb, only in-frame clones are kept and a portion is missing. The table has roughly 320,000 clones, around 90% seen once. The chain carries TRBV11-2 and TRBJ2-5; 7 nucleotides agree with TRBD2. The TCR was taken from a man between 18 and 29 years old in good health. Sequences were obtained from memory CD8+ T cells sorted from blood. As for subset: CD45RO+ cells pooled with CCR7-negative TemRA cells. In DNA form, the CDR3 reads TGTGCCAGCAGCCCTCCCGGGGCGGGGGAAGAGACCCAGTACTTC. It yields the protein CASSPPGAGEETQYF.